This T cell receptor beta chain was identified during a study of neurological immune-mediated disorders (dated by TCRdb to between 2019 and 2020). Regarding the research as a whole: Of the roughly 34 multiple sclerosis patients, around 30 had relapsing-remitting MS and 3 had secondary progressive MS. Peripheral blood TCR-beta repertoires from patients with HTLV-I-associated myelopathy (HAM/TSP), patients with multiple sclerosis, and healthy controls were compared in the study using UMI-based sequencing. The cohort included around 70 subjects: about 15 with HAM/TSP, around 35 with multiple sclerosis, and roughly 20 healthy controls. Longitudinal samples, technical triplicates and paired sorted CD4+ and CD8+ T-cell subsets, alongside PBMC samples, were included among the approximately 110 TCR-beta libraries. Study-level results and caveats: The MS cluster was not associated with any clinical or MRI features, and the authors stated that larger cohorts are needed. Repertoires from 18 of 34 MS patients were grouped by phylogenetic analysis into a cluster of related CDR3 sequences, suggesting a possible repertoire-level signature. Expanded clones from different subjects shared no identical CDR3 amino acid sequences, which suggests that TCR-beta repertoires were private in all groups. TCR clonal expansion was highest in HAM/TSP patients and lowest in MS patients, with MS patients falling below even healthy controls.

Libraries from unsorted PBMCs were made from 2 million PBMCs kept in RNAlater at -80 degrees C until RNA extraction. The multiple sclerosis patients were enrolled in a US clinical protocol that evaluated disease progression with magnetic resonance imaging. PBMCs were separated from peripheral blood using Ficoll-Hypaque density gradient centrifugation and then cryopreserved in liquid nitrogen. Sequences SGHRS (CDR1) and YFSETQ (CDR2) are obtained from the germline V gene. The CDR3, from cysteine to phenylalanine, totals 15 residues. Solely the CDR3 DNA is kept, with 45 bases framed from the first base. The junction shows trimming of 0 bases on V and 0 bases on J, plus 8 bases between the germline ends. This clonotype was seen at least ten times. No antigen is known for it. Per-base qualities were not stored, and no clone one base away is much larger. To synthesize cDNA, template-switch 5'RACE was performed with a primer carrying a 10-nucleotide random unique molecular identifier so that each TCR transcript was tagged. Over 180 million TCR-beta sequences, covering 15-18 subjects, were produced in each sequencing run. The RNeasy kit was used for extraction of total RNA. TCR-beta VDJ regions were amplified with primers for the TCR constant region and the 5'RACE anchor, using the KAPA Real-time Library Amplification kit. Sample indexes and Illumina adaptors were added in a first PCR, after which library yield was increased in a second PCR. After purification with Ampure beads, the TCR product of roughly 650 bp was size-selected on a 2% E-gel SizeSelection system. Before pooling, libraries had their quality checked on a Bioanalyzer, their concentration measured with Qubit, and their quantity determined with the Kapa Library Quantification kit. Paired-end 2 x 150 bp sequencing of the libraries was performed on an Illumina HiSeq 2500. To increase sequence diversity, about 25-31% phiX was spiked into each library pool. Per the original workflow: The quality-filtered reads were processed with the UMI-based MiGEC pipeline, whose error correction step removed more than 80% of the raw TCR sequences. VDJ genes were aligned to IMGT germline references, and clonotypes were defined by unique CDR3 amino acid sequence plus V-J genes. Clonal expansion, Shannon diversity and CDR3 relatedness (CalcPairwiseDistances, ClusterSamples) were evaluated with VDJtools, and phylogenetic trees were built with CLCbio workbench. A clone was classed as expanded if it had 8 or more unique UMIs, a cutoff based on coefficient-of-variation modelling across technical triplicates. TCRdb reworked the public reads: Q25 trimming with fastp, MiXCR clone assembly, productive beta chains retained. Here each entry gathers all rows of one CDR3 protein and keeps the most common genes and DNA. The V and J calls, along with clone size, are taken from TCRdb and not from the paper's own processing. The sample table holds approximately 41,000 distinct CDR3 sequences, of which roughly 2.5% were seen once. 10% to 15% of the sample is held by the ten biggest clonotypes.

The material sequenced was PBMCs. The chain is assembled from TRBV5-1 and TRBJ2-3; a confident D gene designation cannot be given. This clonotype originated in a young man with multiple sclerosis. Read as DNA, the sequence is TGCGCCAGCAGCTTGGCCGGCAGAAGCACAGATACGCAGTATTTT. Its translation reads: CASSLAGRSTDTQYF.